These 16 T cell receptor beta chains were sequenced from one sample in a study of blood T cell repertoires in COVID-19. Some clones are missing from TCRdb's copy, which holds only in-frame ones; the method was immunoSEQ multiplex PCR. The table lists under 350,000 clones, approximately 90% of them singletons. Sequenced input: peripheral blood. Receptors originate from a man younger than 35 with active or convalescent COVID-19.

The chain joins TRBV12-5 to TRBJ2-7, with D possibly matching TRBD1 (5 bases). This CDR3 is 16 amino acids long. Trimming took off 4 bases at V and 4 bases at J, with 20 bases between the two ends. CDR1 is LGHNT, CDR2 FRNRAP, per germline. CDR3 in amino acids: CASGSDTQVKSYEQYF. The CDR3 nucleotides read TGTGCTAGTGGTTCCGACACACAGGTTAAGTCGTACGAGCAGTACTTC.

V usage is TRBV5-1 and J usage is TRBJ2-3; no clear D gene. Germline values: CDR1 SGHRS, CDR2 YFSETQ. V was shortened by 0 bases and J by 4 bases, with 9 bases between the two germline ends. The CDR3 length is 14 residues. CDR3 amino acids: CASSLGLAPDTQYF. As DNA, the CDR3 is TGCGCCAGCAGCTTGGGGTTAGCCCCAGATACGCAGTATTTT.

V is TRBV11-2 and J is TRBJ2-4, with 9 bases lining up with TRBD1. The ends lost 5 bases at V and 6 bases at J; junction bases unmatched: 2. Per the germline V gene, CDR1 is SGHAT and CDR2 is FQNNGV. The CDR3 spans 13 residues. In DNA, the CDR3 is TGTGCCAGCAGCACGGGACAGGGAAACATTCAGTACTTC. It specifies CASSTGQGNIQYF.

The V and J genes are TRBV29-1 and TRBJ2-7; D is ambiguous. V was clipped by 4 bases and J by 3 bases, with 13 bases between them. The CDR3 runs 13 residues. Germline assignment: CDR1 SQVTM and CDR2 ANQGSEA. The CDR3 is CSVGSDVLYEQYF. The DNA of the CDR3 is TGCAGCGTTGGAAGCGACGTCCTCTACGAGCAGTACTTC.

The CDR3 bases are TGTGCCAGCACCATTGACAGGGATTACGAGCAGTACTTC. Translated, it gives CASTIDRDYEQYF. V gene TRBV5-4 combines with J gene TRBJ2-7, with 7 bases identical to TRBD1. Germline V gene data show CDR1 as SGHNT and CDR2 as YYREEE (reference sequence). There are 13 residues in the CDR3. With V trimmed by 6 bases and J by 4 bases, 7 bases remained unmatched.

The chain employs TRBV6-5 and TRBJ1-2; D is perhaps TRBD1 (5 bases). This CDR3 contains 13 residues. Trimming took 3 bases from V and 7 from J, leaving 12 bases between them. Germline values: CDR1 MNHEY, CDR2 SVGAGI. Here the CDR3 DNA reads TGTGCCAGCAGTTATGCAGGGCTCGCTGGCTACACCTTC. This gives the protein CASSYAGLAGYTF.

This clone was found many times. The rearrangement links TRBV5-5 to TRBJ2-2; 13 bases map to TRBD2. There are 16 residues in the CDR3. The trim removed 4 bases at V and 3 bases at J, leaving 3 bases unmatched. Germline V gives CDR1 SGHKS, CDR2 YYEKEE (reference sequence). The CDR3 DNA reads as TGTGCCAGCAGCCCGACTAGCGGGGGGTACACCGGGGAGCTGTTTTTT. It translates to CASSPTSGGYTGELFF.

The CDR3 loop is CASSIPYGGGSSTDTQYF. Here the CDR3 DNA reads TGTGCCAGTAGTATCCCCTATGGGGGGGGGTCTAGCACAGATACGCAGTATTTT. The chain employs TRBV19 and TRBJ2-3; 7 bases fit TRBD2. The ends lost 3 bases at V and 0 bases at J; junction bases unmatched: 12. Germline V gene sequence: CDR1 LNHDA, CDR2 SQIVND (reference sequence). This CDR3 region has 18 residues. The full variable domain, completed using reference TRBV19 and TRBJ2-3, is DGGITQSPKYLFRKEGQNVTLSCEQNLNHDAMYWYRQDPGQGLRLIYYSQIVNDFQKGDIAEGYSVSREKKESFPLTVTSAQKNPTAFYLCASSIPYGGGSSTDTQYFGPGTRLTVL.

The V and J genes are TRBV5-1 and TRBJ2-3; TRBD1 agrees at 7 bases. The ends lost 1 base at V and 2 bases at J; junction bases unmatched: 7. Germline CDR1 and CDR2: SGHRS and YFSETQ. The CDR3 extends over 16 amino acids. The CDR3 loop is CASSLRGTAYTDTQYF. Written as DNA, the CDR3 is TGCGCCAGCAGCTTGAGGGGGACAGCGTACACAGATACGCAGTATTTT.

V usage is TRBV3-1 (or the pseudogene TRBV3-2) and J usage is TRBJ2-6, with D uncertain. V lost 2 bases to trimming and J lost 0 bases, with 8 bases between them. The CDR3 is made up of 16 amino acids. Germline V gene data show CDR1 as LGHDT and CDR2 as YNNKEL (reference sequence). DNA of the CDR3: TGTGCCAGCAGCCAATCCTGGCACTCTGGGGCCAACGTCCTGACTTTC. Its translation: CASSQSWHSGANVLTF.

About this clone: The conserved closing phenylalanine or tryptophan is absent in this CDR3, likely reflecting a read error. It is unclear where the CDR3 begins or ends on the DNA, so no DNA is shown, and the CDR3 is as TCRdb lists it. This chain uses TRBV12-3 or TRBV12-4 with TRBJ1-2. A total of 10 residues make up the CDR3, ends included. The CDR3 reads CASIPGGAGI.

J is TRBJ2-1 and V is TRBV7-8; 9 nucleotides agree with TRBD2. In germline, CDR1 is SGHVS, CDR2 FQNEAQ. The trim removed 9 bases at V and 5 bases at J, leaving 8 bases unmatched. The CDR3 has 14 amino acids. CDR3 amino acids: CASRRVAGDNEQFF. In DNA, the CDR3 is TGTGCCAGTCGTCGGGTAGCGGGGGACAATGAGCAGTTCTTC.

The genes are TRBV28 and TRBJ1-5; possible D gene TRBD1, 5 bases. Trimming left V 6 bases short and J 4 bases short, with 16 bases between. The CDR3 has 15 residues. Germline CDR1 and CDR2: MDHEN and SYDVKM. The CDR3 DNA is TGTGCCAGCAGCTCCCGGGGGATAGGGAATCAGCCCCAGCATTTT. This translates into CASSSRGIGNQPQHF.

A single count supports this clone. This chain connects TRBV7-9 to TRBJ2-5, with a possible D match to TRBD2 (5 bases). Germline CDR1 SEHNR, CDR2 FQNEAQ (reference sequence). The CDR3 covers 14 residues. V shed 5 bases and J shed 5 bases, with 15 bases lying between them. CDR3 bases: TGTGCCAGCAGCCGGAGCGTGTCGGGGGAGACCCAGTACTTC. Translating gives CASSRSVSGETQYF.

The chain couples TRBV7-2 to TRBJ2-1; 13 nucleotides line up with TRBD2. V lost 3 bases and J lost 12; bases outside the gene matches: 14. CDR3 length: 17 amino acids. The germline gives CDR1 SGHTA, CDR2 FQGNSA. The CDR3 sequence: CASSLFGTSGTSSGQFF. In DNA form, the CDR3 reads TGTGCCAGCAGCTTGTTCGGGACTAGCGGGACTTCCTCGGGGCAGTTCTTC.

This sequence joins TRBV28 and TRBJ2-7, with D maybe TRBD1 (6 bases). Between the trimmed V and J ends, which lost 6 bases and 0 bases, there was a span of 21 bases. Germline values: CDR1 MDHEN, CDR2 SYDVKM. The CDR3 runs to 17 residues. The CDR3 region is CASSHYGQGPSSYEQYF. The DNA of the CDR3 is TGTGCCAGCAGCCATTATGGTCAGGGGCCGAGCTCCTACGAGCAGTACTTC.